These T cell receptor beta chains were read from a single sample in a study of T cells after yellow fever vaccination. TCRdb reanalysed the 5' RACE reads using MiXCR and keeps one entry per CDR3 protein. The data show about 550,000 distinct CDR3 sequences, with 15% to 20% seen just once and roughly an eighth held by the top ten. The sample in question was PBMCs, obtained 15 days after the yellow fever booster vaccination. The source is a man aged 30 to 39 who received the YFV17D yellow fever vaccine. The CDR3 runs from the conserved cysteine through the conserved F or W. The D gene is left open where the match is weak. Only part of the rows carry a size: once, few, many, or a class if the clone is expanded.

NA | TRBJ2-5 | few | TRBV6-2/TRBV6-3 | TGTGCCAGCAGCTACCCTCAGTTGAAAGGAGAGACCCAGTACTTC | CASSYPQLKGETQYF
TRBD2 | TRBJ2-3 | NA | TRBV10-3 | TGTGCCATCAGTGGGACCGGGACTAGAATCCCAGATACGCAGTATTTT | CAISGTGTRIPDTQYF
TRBD1 | TRBJ2-7 | NA | TRBV24-1 | TGTGCCACCAGTGATGGAGGACAGGGGGGATACGAGCAGTACTTC | CATSDGGQGGYEQYF
TRBD2 | TRBJ2-3 | NA | TRBV13 | TGTGCCAGCAGCCCCCCCGCGGGACTAGCTGGCACAGATACGCAGTATTTT | CASSPPAGLAGTDTQYF
NA | TRBJ2-6 | many | TRBV6-2/TRBV6-3 | TGTGCCAGCGGTATAGACCCTGGGGCCAACGTCCTGACTTTC | CASGIDPGANVLTF
TRBD1 | TRBJ2-7 | NA | TRBV14 | TGTGCCAGCAGCCAAGTCCAGGGGGCCTACGAGCAGTACTTC | CASSQVQGAYEQYF
TRBD1 | TRBJ2-1 | NA | TRBV24-1 | TGTGCCACCAGTGGATTGGGGACAGGGTTTGGTGGGAGCTCCTACAATGAGCAGTTCTTC | CATSGLGTGFGGSSYNEQFF
NA | TRBJ2-1 | few | TRBV7-9 | TGTGCCAGCAGCCACGTGGGACTCGTCAATGAGCAGTTCTTC | CASSHVGLVNEQFF
TRBD2 | TRBJ2-3 | NA | TRBV7-9 | TGTGCCAGCAGTTCCACAGCGGGACCTAGCACAGATACGCAGTATTTT | CASSSTAGPSTDTQYF
NA | TRBJ2-5 | few | TRBV7-3 | TGTGCCAGCAGCTTACAGGGGACAACCCAAGAGACCCAGTACTTC | CASSLQGTTQETQYF
NA | TRBJ2-7 | few | TRBV28 | TGTGCCAGCAGTACCCGAAAAGTCTACGAGCAGTACTTC | CASSTRKVYEQYF
NA | TRBJ2-1 | NA | TRBV7-2 | TGTGCCAGCGGGGCCCCGCAACGAGCCAATGAGCAGTTCTTC | CASGAPQRANEQFF
NA | TRBJ2-2 | NA | TRBV3-1 | TGTGCCAGCAGCCAAGTGCAGACCGGGGAGCTGTTTTTT | CASSQVQTGELFF
NA | TRBJ2-5 | few | TRBV12-3/TRBV12-4 | TGTGCCAGCAGTCTCGATGCCCCTCAGTACTTC | CASSLDAPQYF
NA | TRBJ2-2 | many | TRBV7-2 | TGTGCCAGCAGCCGAGGGGGGGGCACCGGGGAGCTGTTTTTT | CASSRGGGTGELFF
TRBD1 | TRBJ2-7 | medium-sized | TRBV28 | TGTGCCAGCAGTGCCGTTGGACAGGGGTGGGGAGAGCAGTACTTC | CASSAVGQGWGEQYF
NA | TRBJ2-7 | few | TRBV9 | TGTGCCAGCAGCGTGGAGTTGGATGTGGACGAGCAGTACTTC | CASSVELDVDEQYF
TRBD2 | TRBJ2-5 | NA | TRBV6-5 | TGTGCCAGCAGTTACGGTCTAGCGGTGGGGAGAGAGACCCAGTACTTC | CASSYGLAVGRETQYF
NA | TRBJ2-2 | few | TRBV19 | TGTGCCAGTAGTATCCCATGGAACACCGGGGAGCTGTTTTTT | CASSIPWNTGELFF
NA | TRBJ1-3 | few | TRBV20-1 | TGCAGTGTCCCAGGGGTCTCTGGAAACACCATATATTTT | CSVPGVSGNTIYF
NA | TRBJ2-3 | few | TRBV30 | TGTGCCTGGAGTGTAGAGTATACGCAGTATTTT | CAWSVEYTQYF
NA | TRBJ2-7 | once | TRBV3-1 | TGTGCCAGCAGCCAAGGGAGCGCCGAGCAGTACTTC | CASSQGSAEQYF
NA | TRBJ2-3 | few | TRBV9 | TGTGCCAGCAGCCTAGGGGGAGTGGACATCACAGATACGCAGTATTTT | CASSLGGVDITDTQYF
NA | TRBJ2-1 | NA | TRBV5-1 | TGCGCCAGCAGCTTGGGCCGGGGCAAAGCAGGCTACAATGAGCAGTTCTTC | CASSLGRGKAGYNEQFF
NA | TRBJ2-5 | many | TRBV3-1 | TGTGCCAGCAGCCAAGTACAAGAGACCCAGTACTTC | CASSQVQETQYF
TRBD2 | TRBJ2-7 | NA | TRBV4-3 | TGCGCCAGCAGCCAAGACCCCCCGGGGGGCGCGACTAGCGGGAGCTACGAGCAGTACTTC | CASSQDPPGGATSGSYEQYF
TRBD2 | TRBJ2-3 | NA | TRBV5-6 | TGTGCCAGCAGCTTCCCGACTAGCGGGAGTGACGATACGCAGTATTTT | CASSFPTSGSDDTQYF
NA | TRBJ1-5 | few | TRBV20-1 | TGCAGTGCTAGAGATTACGGGACTCAGCCCCAGCATTTT | CSARDYGTQPQHF
NA | TRBJ2-7 | many | TRBV7-2 | TGCGCCAGCAGCTTGGATTTGGGAGAGCAGTACTTC | CASSLDLGEQYF
TRBD2 | TRBJ2-7 | few | TRBV20-1 | TGCAGTATCCTGAAAGCGGGAGGGTCGGACGAGCAGTACTTC | CSILKAGGSDEQYF
NA | TRBJ2-2 | NA | TRBV5-1 | TGCGCCAGCAGCGCGGACGGTAGGGTCGGGGAGCTGTTTTTT | CASSADGRVGELFF
NA | TRBJ1-1 | many | TRBV20-1 | TGCAGTGCTAGAACGGGGAACACTGAAGCTTTCTTT | CSARTGNTEAFF
TRBD1 | TRBJ1-4 | few | TRBV12-3/TRBV12-4 | TGTGCCAGCAGTTTAAAACCCGGGACAGCCCGGGGCGAAAAACTGTTTTTT | CASSLKPGTARGEKLFF